Included here is one T cell receptor (beta chain) sequence, with context. The data were obtained in a study of blood T cell repertoires in COVID-19. For the study at large: Nucleic acid was either cDNA or gDNA, and it came from T cells, B-cell-depleted T cells, or PBMCs.

Here immunoSEQ multiplex PCR was the method, and the copy in TCRdb shows in-frame clones only, minus some. The sample consists of about 380,000 clones, about 90% of them appearing once. Adults between roughly 18 and 95 years of age took part from 20 to 25 US areas. V dropped 7 bases and J dropped 7 bases, with 14 bases sitting between them. The CDR3 length is 11 residues. CDR1 is SQVTM, CDR2 ANQGSEA, per germline. The chain has TRBV29-1 and TRBJ2-7, with D possibly TRBD1 on 6 matching bases. The specimen was PBMCs or T cells enriched from blood (not recorded which). The TCR was taken from a woman between 25 and 40 years old who had recovered from COVID-19. The CDR3 sequence is CSGMLRGEQYF. The CDR3 DNA reads as TGCAGCGGCATGCTGAGGGGGGAGCAGTACTTC.